The T cell receptor (beta chain) described here comes from a study of T cell repertoires in ileal Crohn's disease (dated by TCRdb to between 2019 and 2020). Broadly, across the study: The median duration of disease was approximately eight years, and at the time of surgery roughly a third of patients were active smokers. Every patient underwent surgery because of a complication, which was stricturing disease in around 61% and penetrating disease in around 39%. Roughly half of the patients were given postoperative therapy, with some 17 on anti-TNF agents and approximately 12 on thiopurines. M6 samples were neoterminal ileum biopsies taken at postoperative colonoscopy. A prospective multicentre cohort supplied the 50 or so Crohn's disease patients whose TCR repertoires were analysed. The study ran alongside a multicentre cohort designed to identify predictors of early endoscopic recurrence after ileocolonic resection. Endoscopic postoperative recurrence was defined by a Rutgeerts score above i0. A total of around 150 mucosal samples from roughly 60 patients were sequenced, collected from several sites on the surgical specimen as well as at postoperative endoscopy.

What the work shows at the level of the full study, not this receptor alone: Compared with CD4 T cells, sorted CD8 T cells held more high-frequency clones, which suggests that the mucosal expansions were mostly CD8. Patients who were active smokers at surgery had a significantly higher proportion of clonal expansions than non-smokers (roughly 24% vs 19%, p=0.02). Only a subgroup of patients, of unstated size, had mucosal CD4 and CD8 T cells sorted and sequenced. Within the first year after surgery, the timing of postoperative endoscopy varied, and the median delay was 6.9 months. Endoscopic recurrence was found to be associated with higher high-frequency clone percentages at surgery, and recurrence was observed in all patients with clonality above 26.8% (18/57).

Notes on this clone: Its antigen target is currently unknown. The sample holds no much larger clone one base away, and base qualities are not on file.

For commercial TCRB immunosequencing, approximately 500 nanograms of biopsy DNA were submitted for each sample. A two-step, amplification bias-controlled multiplex PCR was used by Adaptive Biotechnology to amplify CDR3 regions from genomic DNA. Primers for every V and J gene segment were used in the first PCR, and barcodes and Illumina adapters were added in the second PCR. CDR3 libraries were sequenced using an Illumina instrument. On the authors' methods: The analysis drew on both the pipelines supplied by the vendor and custom analysis of the raw data in R/Bioconductor running R version 3.3.0. Clonality, ranging from 0 to 1, was calculated as the inverse of the normalised Shannon entropy of all productive clones. The repertoire share taken up by the top 100 clones defined high-frequency clones, and only clones that passed a 95% confidence test were kept. Repertoire diversity was measured with the Simpson index, and overlap between samples was measured with the Morisita-Horn index. TCRdb carries this immuneACCESS record with in-frame sequences only. Its versions omit some clonotypes, under half of them owing to an unresolved V gene in the studies checked, with the rest unexplained. V and J calls and clone size follow that table, whereas D and trimming were derived from the DNA. The table for this sample lists more than 50,000 clones; roughly nine tenths of them were counted only once. The ten most abundant clones make up 2% to 2.5% of the sample.

Read against the paper, the sample's time point label means: neoterminal ileum biopsy at postoperative endoscopy, about 6 months after surgery. Adults with ileal or ileocolonic Crohn's disease and an indication for ileocolonic resection were eligible for inclusion. Before DNA extraction, whole ileal mucosal biopsies were kept frozen at -80 degrees C. A TRizol-based method was used to extract genomic DNA from the frozen whole biopsies, and the DNA was quantified with a NanoDrop 2000 spectrophotometer. The junction shows trimming of 2 bases on V and 7 bases on J, plus 17 bases between the germline ends. The CDR3 runs 15 amino acids, cysteine and phenylalanine included. The DNA shown is the 45-base CDR3, in frame from base 1. According to the germline V gene, CDR1 reads LGHNA and CDR2 reads YNFKEQ.

This clonotype was obtained from an adult with Crohn's disease. The rearranged segments are TRBV4-2 and TRBJ1-2; the D gene identity is not certain. The sample was ileal tissue. The CDR3 sequence is CASSQPPVERSGYTF. In nucleotides, the sequence is TGTGCCAGCAGCCAACCGCCGGTGGAAAGGAGTGGCTACACCTTC.